These 5 T cell receptor beta chains originate from one sample sequenced in a study of T-cell memory formation after mild COVID-19. One entry per CDR3 protein, called by TCRdb with MiXCR from the 5' RACE reads. Of approximately 300,000 distinct CDR3 sequences in the sample, 15% were seen once. The sample was PBMCs or a T cell subset sorted from them (not recorded which). Receptor source: a man aged 18 to 35 who had mild COVID-19 (a few samples of this study predate the infection). Cell type and time point are not known.

This clonotype occurred many times. The gene calls are TRBV7-2 and TRBJ2-3; unclear D gene. Germline CDR1 is SGHTA and CDR2 is FQGNSA. The ends were cut back, 4 bases at V and 1 base at J, with 6 bases in the middle. The length of the CDR3 is 13 residues. In nucleotides, the CDR3 is TGTGCCAGCAGCTCGTTCGGCACAGATACGCAGTATTTT. Its protein product is CASSSFGTDTQYF.

V and J are TRBV5-1 and TRBJ2-5, with 14 bases matching TRBD2. With V trimmed by 2 bases and J by 5 bases, 8 bases remained unmatched. Per the germline V gene, CDR1 is SGHRS and CDR2 is YFSETQ. The CDR3 has 17 residues. The CDR3 reads CASSFLPTSGGAETQYF. For the CDR3, the DNA is TGCGCCAGCAGCTTCCTTCCGACTAGCGGGGGGGCGGAGACCCAGTACTTC.

CDR3 amino acids: CASSFEATDTQYF. DNA for the CDR3: TGTGCCAGCAGTTTCGAGGCCACAGATACGCAGTATTTT. The rearrangement links TRBV12-3 or TRBV12-4 to TRBJ2-3; D not resolved. The V end was cut by 3 bases, the J end by 2 bases, with 6 bases between. The CDR3 runs 13 residues.

The table lists this clonotype with many counts. The chain combines TRBV29-1 with TRBJ2-1, with a tentative D call TRBD2 (5 bases). The V gene's germline CDR1 is SQVTM and CDR2 ANQGSEA. CDR3 length: 13 residues. Trimming stripped 4 bases from V and 9 bases from J, with 16 bases between. CDR3 nucleotide sequence: TGCAGCGTTGCTCTTGGGGTTGAGGGTGAGCAGTTCTTC. Its translation: CSVALGVEGEQFF.

This clonotype has just a few counts. The chain combines TRBV12-3 or TRBV12-4 with TRBJ1-5, with D maybe TRBD1 (5 bases). Deletions cut 6 bases from V and 2 bases from J, with 8 bases between. This CDR3 region has 13 residues. The CDR3, as DNA: TGTGCCAGCAGGTCACAGGGCAATCAGCCCCAGCATTTT. Protein: CASRSQGNQPQHF.